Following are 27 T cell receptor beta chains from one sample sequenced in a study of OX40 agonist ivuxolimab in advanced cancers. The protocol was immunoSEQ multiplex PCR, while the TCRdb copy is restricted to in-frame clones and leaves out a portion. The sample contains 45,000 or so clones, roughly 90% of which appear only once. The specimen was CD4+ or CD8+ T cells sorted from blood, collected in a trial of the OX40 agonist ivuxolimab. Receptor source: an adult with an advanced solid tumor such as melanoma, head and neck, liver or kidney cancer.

CDR3 region: CASSVGLADNEQFF. In DNA, the CDR3 is TGTGCCAGCAGCGTAGGACTAGCGGACAATGAGCAGTTCTTC. The chain recombines TRBV9 with TRBJ2-1; 9 positions match TRBD2. Germline trimming cut 0 bases from V and 5 bases from J; bases unmatched to any gene: 0. CDR3 size: 14 residues. Germline V lookup: CDR1 SGDLS, CDR2 YYNGEE.

This chain's CDR3 is CASSATAGKNPNTEAFF. CDR3 coding DNA: TGTGCCAGCAGCGCCACAGCGGGGAAGAACCCGAACACTGAAGCTTTCTTT. This chain links TRBV9 with TRBJ1-1; D is undetermined. CDR1 and CDR2 from the germline V gene are SGDLS and YYNGEE. The V gene lost 3 bases and the J gene lost 1 base, with 19 bases spanning the gap. The CDR3 spans 17 residues.

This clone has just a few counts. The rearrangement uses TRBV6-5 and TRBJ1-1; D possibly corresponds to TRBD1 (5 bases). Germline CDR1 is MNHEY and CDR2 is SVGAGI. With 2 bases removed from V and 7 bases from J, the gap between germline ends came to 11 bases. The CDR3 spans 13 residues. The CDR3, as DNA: TGTGCCAGCAGTTACGAAGGGGATTATGAAGCTTTCTTT. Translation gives CASSYEGDYEAFF.

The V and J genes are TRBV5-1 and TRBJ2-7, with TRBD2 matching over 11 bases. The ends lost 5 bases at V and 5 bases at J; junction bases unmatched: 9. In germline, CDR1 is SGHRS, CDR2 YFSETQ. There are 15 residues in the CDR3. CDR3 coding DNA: TGCGCCAGCAGACCGCCGGGACTAGCGGTCAACGAGCAGTACTTC. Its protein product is CASRPPGLAVNEQYF.

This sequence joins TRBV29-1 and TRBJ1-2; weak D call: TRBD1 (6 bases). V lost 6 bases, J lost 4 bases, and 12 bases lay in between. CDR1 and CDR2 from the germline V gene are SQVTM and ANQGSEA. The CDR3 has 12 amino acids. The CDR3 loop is CSVEGGSYGYTF. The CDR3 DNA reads TGCAGCGTGGAGGGGGGCAGCTATGGCTACACCTTC.

As DNA, the CDR3 is TGTGCCAGTAGTTGGACCGGGGGCTACTATGGCTACACCTTC. It translates to CASSWTGGYYGYTF. The rearrangement uses TRBV19 and TRBJ1-2, with D maybe TRBD1 (6 bases). The V end was cut by 5 bases, the J end by 3 bases, with 13 bases between. Germline CDR1 and CDR2: LNHDA and SQIVND (reference sequence). CDR3 size: 14 residues.

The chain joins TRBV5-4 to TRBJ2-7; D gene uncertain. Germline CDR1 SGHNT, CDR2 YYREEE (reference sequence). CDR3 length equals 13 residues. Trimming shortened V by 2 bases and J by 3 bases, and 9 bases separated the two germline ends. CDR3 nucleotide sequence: TGTGCCAGCAGCTTTGGCGGCTACTACGAGCAGTACTTC. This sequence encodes CASSFGGYYEQYF.

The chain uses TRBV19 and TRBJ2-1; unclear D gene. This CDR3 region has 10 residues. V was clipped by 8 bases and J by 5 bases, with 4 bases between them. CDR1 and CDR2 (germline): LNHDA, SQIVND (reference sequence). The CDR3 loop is CASVDNEQFF. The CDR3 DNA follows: TGTGCCAGTGTCGACAATGAGCAGTTCTTC.

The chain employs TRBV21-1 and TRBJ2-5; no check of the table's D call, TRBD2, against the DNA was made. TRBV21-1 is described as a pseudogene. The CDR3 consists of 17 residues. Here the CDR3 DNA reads TGTGCCAGCAGCAAAGTCAGCGGGAGGCCACTTCAAGAGACCCAGTACTTC. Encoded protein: CASSKVSGRPLQETQYF.

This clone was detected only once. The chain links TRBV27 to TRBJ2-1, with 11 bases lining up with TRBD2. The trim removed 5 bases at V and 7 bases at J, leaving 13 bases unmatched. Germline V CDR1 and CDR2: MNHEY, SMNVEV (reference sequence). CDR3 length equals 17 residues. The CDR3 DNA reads TGTGCCAGCAGTCCCGCTAGCGGGGGGCTTTCTGGTAATGAGCAGTTCTTC. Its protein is CASSPASGGLSGNEQFF.

The CDR3 loop reads CASSLDGGSNQPQHF. CDR3 nucleotide sequence: TGCGCCAGCAGCCTTGATGGGGGAAGCAATCAGCCCCAGCATTTT. The V gene is TRBV5-1, the J gene TRBJ1-5, with D possibly being TRBD1 (5 bases). The CDR3 extends over 15 amino acids. Germline V lookup: CDR1 SGHRS, CDR2 YFSETQ. The V and J ends lost 4 bases and 1 base respectively, with 12 bases between them.

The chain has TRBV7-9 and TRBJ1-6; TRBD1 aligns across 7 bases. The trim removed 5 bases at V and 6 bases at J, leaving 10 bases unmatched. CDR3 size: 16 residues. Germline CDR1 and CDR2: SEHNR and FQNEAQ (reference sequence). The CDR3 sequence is CASSPYRGSTNSPLHF. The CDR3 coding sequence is TGTGCCAGCAGCCCGTACAGGGGTAGCACTAATTCACCCCTCCACTTT. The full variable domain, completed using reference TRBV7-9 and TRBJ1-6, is DTGVSQNPRHKITKRGQNVTFRCDPISEHNRLYWYRQTLGQGPEFLTYFQNEAQLEKSRLLSDRFSAERPKGSFSTLEIQRTEQGDSAMYLCASSPYRGSTNSPLHFGNGTRLTVT.

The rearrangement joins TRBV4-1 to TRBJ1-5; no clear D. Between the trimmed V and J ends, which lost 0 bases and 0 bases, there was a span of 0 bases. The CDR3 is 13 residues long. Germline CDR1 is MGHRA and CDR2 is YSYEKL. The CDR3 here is CASSQDSNQPQHF. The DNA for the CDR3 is TGCGCCAGCAGCCAAGATAGCAATCAGCCCCAGCATTTT.

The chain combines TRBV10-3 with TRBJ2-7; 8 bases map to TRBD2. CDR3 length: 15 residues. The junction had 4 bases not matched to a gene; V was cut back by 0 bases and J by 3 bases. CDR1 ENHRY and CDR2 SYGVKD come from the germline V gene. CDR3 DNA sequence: TGTGCCATCAGTGAGTCTAGCGGGGTAGTCTACGAGCAGTACGTC. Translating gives CAISESSGVVYEQYV.

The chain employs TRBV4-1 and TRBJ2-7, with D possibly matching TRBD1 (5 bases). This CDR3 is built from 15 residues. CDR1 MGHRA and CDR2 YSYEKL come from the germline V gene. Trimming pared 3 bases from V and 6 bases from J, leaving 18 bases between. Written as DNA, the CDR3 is TGCGCCAGCAGCCAGAAACCCCAGGGCTTTGGCGAGCAGTACTTC. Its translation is CASSQKPQGFGEQYF.

In nucleotides, the CDR3 is TGTGCCAGCAGCTCCCTCGATGAAAAACTGTTTTTT. Translating gives CASSSLDEKLFF. The chain is built from TRBV5-6 and TRBJ1-4; D unresolved. Per the germline V gene, CDR1 is SGHDT and CDR2 is YYEEEE. V dropped 3 bases and J dropped 6 bases, with 6 bases sitting between them. The CDR3 is 12 residues long.

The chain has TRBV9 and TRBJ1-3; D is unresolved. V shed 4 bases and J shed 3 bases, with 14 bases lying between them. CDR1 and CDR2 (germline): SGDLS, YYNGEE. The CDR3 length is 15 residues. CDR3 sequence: CASSREGIYGNTIYF. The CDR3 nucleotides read TGTGCCAGCAGCCGAGAGGGAATTTATGGAAACACCATATATTTT.

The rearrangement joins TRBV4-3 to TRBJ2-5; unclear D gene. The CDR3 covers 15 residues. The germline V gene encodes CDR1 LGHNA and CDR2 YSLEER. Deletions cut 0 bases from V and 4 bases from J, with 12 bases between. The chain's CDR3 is CASSQDSFRGETQYF. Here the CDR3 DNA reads TGCGCCAGCAGCCAAGATTCTTTCAGAGGAGAGACCCAGTACTTC.

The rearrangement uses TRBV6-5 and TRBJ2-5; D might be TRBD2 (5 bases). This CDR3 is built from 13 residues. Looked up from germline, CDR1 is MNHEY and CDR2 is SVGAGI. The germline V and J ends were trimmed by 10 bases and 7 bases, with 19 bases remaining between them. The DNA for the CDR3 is TGTGCCACTTCGGACGAGGGTGTCGGGACCCAGTACTTC. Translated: CATSDEGVGTQYF.

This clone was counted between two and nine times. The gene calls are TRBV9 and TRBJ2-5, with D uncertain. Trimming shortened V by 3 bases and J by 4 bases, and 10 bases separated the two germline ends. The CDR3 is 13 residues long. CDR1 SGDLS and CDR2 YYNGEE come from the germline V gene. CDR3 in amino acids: CASSAEGVETQYF. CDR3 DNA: TGTGCCAGCAGCGCCGAAGGTGTAGAGACCCAGTACTTC.

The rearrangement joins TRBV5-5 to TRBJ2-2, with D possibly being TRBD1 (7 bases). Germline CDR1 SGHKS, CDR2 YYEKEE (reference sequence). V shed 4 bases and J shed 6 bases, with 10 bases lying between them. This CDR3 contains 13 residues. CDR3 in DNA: TGTGCCAGCAGCGCGGGACAGCCCGGGGAGCTGTTTTTT. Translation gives CASSAGQPGELFF. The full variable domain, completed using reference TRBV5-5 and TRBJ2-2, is DAGVTQSPTHLIKTRGQQVTLRCSPISGHKSVSWYQQVLGQGPQFIFQYYEKEERGRGNFPDRFSARQFPNYSSELNVNALLLGDSALYLCASSAGQPGELFFGEGSRLTVL.

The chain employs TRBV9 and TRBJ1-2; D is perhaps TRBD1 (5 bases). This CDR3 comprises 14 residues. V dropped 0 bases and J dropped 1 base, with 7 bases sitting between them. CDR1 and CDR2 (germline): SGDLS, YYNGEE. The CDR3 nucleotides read TGTGCCAGCAGCGTAGAAGGGGTTAACTATGGCTACACCTTC. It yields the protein CASSVEGVNYGYTF. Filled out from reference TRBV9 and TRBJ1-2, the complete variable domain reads DSGVTQTPKHLITATGQRVTLRCSPRSGDLSVYWYQQSLDQGLQFLIQYYNGEERAKGNILERFSAQQFPDLHSELNLSSLELGDSALYFCASSVEGVNYGYTFGSGTRLTVV.

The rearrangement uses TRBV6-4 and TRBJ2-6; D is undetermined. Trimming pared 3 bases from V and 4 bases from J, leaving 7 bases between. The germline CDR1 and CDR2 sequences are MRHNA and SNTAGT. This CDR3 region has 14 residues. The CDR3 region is CASSERSGANVLTF. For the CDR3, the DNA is TGTGCCAGCAGTGAGAGGTCCGGGGCCAACGTCCTGACTTTC.

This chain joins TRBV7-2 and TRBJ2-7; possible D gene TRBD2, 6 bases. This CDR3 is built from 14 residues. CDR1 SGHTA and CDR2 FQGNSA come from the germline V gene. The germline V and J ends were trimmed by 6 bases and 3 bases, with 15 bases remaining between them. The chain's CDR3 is CASSRDLGGYEQYF. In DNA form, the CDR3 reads TGTGCCAGCAGTCGGGACTTGGGAGGCTACGAGCAGTACTTC.

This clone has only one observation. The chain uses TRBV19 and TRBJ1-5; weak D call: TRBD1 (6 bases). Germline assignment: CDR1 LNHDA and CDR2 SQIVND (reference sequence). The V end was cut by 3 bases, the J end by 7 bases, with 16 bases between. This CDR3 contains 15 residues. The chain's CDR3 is CASSIWGRGQQPQHF. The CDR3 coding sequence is TGTGCCAGTAGTATTTGGGGCAGGGGTCAACAGCCCCAGCATTTT.

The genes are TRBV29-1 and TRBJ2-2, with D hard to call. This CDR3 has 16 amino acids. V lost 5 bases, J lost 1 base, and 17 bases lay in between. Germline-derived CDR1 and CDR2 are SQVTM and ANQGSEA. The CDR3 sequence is CSVRGHPPGNTGELFF. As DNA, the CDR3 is TGCAGCGTTAGAGGTCACCCCCCGGGGAACACCGGGGAGCTGTTTTTT.

CDR3 in amino acids: CASSQSYGLGDTQYF. CDR3 nucleotide sequence: TGTGCCAGCAGCCAATCCTACGGGCTAGGAGATACGCAGTATTTT. This chain uses TRBV14 with TRBJ2-3; D not certain. Looked up from germline, CDR1 is SGHDN and CDR2 is FVKESK. V was trimmed by 2 bases and J by 5 bases, leaving 14 bases between them. The CDR3 extends over 15 amino acids.